Listed here are 31 T cell receptor beta chains from one sample, sequenced in a study of blood T cell repertoires in COVID-19. Using immunoSEQ multiplex PCR, the repertoire was profiled, and TCRdb retains in-frame clones only, with some absent. The table has about 120,000 clones, over 70% seen once. The sample taken for sequencing was peripheral blood. These receptors were obtained from an older woman with acute or convalescent COVID-19.

This chain uses TRBV10-3 with TRBJ2-5; 7 positions match TRBD1. CDR1 is ENHRY and CDR2 is SYGVKD in the germline V gene. This CDR3 region has 15 residues. With V trimmed by 6 bases and J by 5 bases, 12 bases remained unmatched. CDR3 sequence: CAISEDRGTVETQYF. The CDR3 nucleotides read TGTGCCATCAGCGAGGACAGAGGGACAGTCGAGACCCAGTACTTC.

This sequence joins TRBV11-2 and TRBJ2-7, with D maybe TRBD1 (6 bases). The CDR3 extends over 12 amino acids. In germline, CDR1 is SGHAT, CDR2 FQNNGV. Trimming took off 5 bases at V and 3 bases at J, with 8 bases between the two ends. CDR3 region: CASSEQGYEQYF. CDR3 bases: TGTGCCAGCAGCGAACAGGGCTACGAGCAGTACTTC.

V gene TRBV3-1 (or the pseudogene TRBV3-2) combines with J gene TRBJ2-4; TRBD1 matches 7 bases. V lost 6 bases, J lost 8 bases, and 19 bases stayed unmatched. CDR1 is LGHDT and CDR2 is YNNKEL in the germline V gene (reference sequence). The CDR3 is 17 amino acids. The CDR3 DNA sequence: TGTGCCAGCAGTAACCCAGGGGGACAGCCGGAAATGGACATTCAGTACTTC. Protein sequence: CASSNPGGQPEMDIQYF.

The gene calls are TRBV5-1 and TRBJ2-7; TRBD1 might be the D (7 bases). The V and J ends lost 0 bases and 4 bases respectively, with 14 bases between them. This CDR3 is 15 amino acids long. CDR1 and CDR2 from the germline V gene are SGHRS and YFSETQ. CDR3 nucleotides: TGCGCCAGCAGCTTGGGGAGGGGGCTCGGGTACGAGCAGTACTTC. It codes for CASSLGRGLGYEQYF.

The chain links TRBV28 to TRBJ2-4; a weak D match, TRBD2 (5 bases). CDR1 and CDR2 (germline): MDHEN, SYDVKM. The CDR3 covers 14 residues. Trimming cost V 3 bases and J 6 bases, with 12 bases left between them. The CDR3 reads CASSFYLGRNIQYF. In nucleotides, the CDR3 is TGTGCCAGCAGTTTTTACCTGGGGAGAAACATTCAGTACTTC.

V is TRBV30 and J is TRBJ1-3, with 7 nucleotides matching TRBD1. This CDR3 has 14 residues. Germline assignment: CDR1 GTSNPN and CDR2 SVGIG (reference sequence). J gave up 0 bases and V 6 bases, and 5 bases lay outside the gene matches. CDR3 in DNA: TGTGCCTGTGGAAAGGGGGCCTCTGGAAACACCATATATTTT. It specifies CACGKGASGNTIYF.

This chain uses TRBV11-1 with TRBJ1-3, with D unresolved. The length of the CDR3 is 15 residues. CDR1 SGHAT and CDR2 FQDESV come from the germline V gene (reference sequence). The V end lost 0 bases, the J end lost 4 bases, and 10 bases lay between the germline ends. The CDR3 nucleotides read TGTGCCAGCAGCTTAGCGAGACACGGCGGAAACACCATATATTTT. Its translation: CASSLARHGGNTIYF.

V and J are TRBV5-1 and TRBJ1-1; D unclear. The CDR3 consists of 13 residues. The germline V gene has CDR1 SGHRS and CDR2 YFSETQ. V lost 5 bases and J lost 1, with 9 bases in between. CDR3 sequence reads: CASRPAGNTEAFF. The CDR3 DNA sequence: TGCGCCAGCAGACCCGCAGGGAACACTGAAGCTTTCTTT.

A few counts support this clone. This chain joins TRBV5-1 and TRBJ1-5; 7 nucleotides agree with TRBD1. From germline, CDR1 is SGHRS and CDR2 YFSETQ. This CDR3 region has 15 residues. V lost 4 bases to trimming and J lost 5 bases; unmatched junction nucleotides: 9. The CDR3 DNA follows: TGCGCCAGCAGCCTGACAGGGTTGGGAGATCAGCCCCAGCATTTT. This sequence encodes CASSLTGLGDQPQHF.

The gene calls are TRBV6-5 and TRBJ2-7; 7 positions agree with TRBD1. The J segment lost 5 bases and the V segment lost 6 bases, leaving 13 bases of the junction unmatched. This CDR3 comprises 15 residues. CDR1 and CDR2 from the germline V gene are MNHEY and SVGAGI. The CDR3 DNA is TGTGCCAGCAGCCTCTCCCGACAGGGAATAAACGAGCAGTACTTC. Its protein product is CASSLSRQGINEQYF.

The genes are TRBV19 and TRBJ2-7, with D possibly matching TRBD2 (6 bases). From germline, CDR1 is LNHDA and CDR2 SQIVND (reference sequence). CDR3 length: 13 amino acids. The V and J ends lost 7 bases and 3 bases respectively, with 13 bases between them. In DNA, the CDR3 is TGTGCCAGTATGGGGGAGGTTAGCTACGAGCAGTACTTC. The encoded protein is CASMGEVSYEQYF.

V gene TRBV9 combines with J gene TRBJ2-5, with D possibly matching TRBD2 (6 bases). Germline values: CDR1 SGDLS, CDR2 YYNGEE. The CDR3 totals 14 residues. V lost 0 bases to trimming and J lost 5 bases, with 11 bases between them. The DNA for the CDR3 is TGTGCCAGCAGCGTAGGAACTAGCCTGGAGACCCAGTACTTC. Its protein product is CASSVGTSLETQYF.

The chain employs TRBV6-5 and TRBJ1-1, with D possibly matching TRBD1 (5 bases). The CDR3 sequence is 14 residues long. V shed 6 bases and J shed 0 bases, with 11 bases lying between them. Germline CDR1 MNHEY, CDR2 SVGAGI. CDR3 nucleotide sequence: TGTGCCAGCAGGAACGGGGGGGTGAACACTGAAGCTTTCTTT. Protein product: CASRNGGVNTEAFF.

The rearrangement links TRBV6-1 to TRBJ2-3; 10 nucleotides agree with TRBD2. Germline V gene data show CDR1 as MNHNS and CDR2 as SASEGT. This CDR3 comprises 16 residues. V dropped 4 bases and J dropped 3; count of bases not matched to a gene: 7. The CDR3 sequence is CASSATLAGFTDTQYF. CDR3 DNA: TGTGCCAGCAGTGCCACACTAGCGGGGTTTACAGATACGCAGTATTTT.

This clone was observed once. J is TRBJ2-1 and V is TRBV10-2; tentative D call: TRBD1 (5 bases). The CDR3 totals 14 residues. V lost 2 bases and J lost 2, with 7 bases in between. Per germline, CDR1 WSHSY and CDR2 SAAADI. CDR3 amino acids: CASSEQDTYNEQFF. In DNA, the CDR3 is TGCGCCAGCAGTGAGCAGGACACCTACAATGAGCAGTTCTTC.

This clone occurred once. The rearrangement joins TRBV11-1 to TRBJ1-2; no clear D. The CDR3 loop spans 14 amino acids. Trimming shortened V by 1 base and J by 0 bases, and 6 bases separated the two germline ends. Per germline, CDR1 SGHAT and CDR2 FQDESV (reference sequence). For the CDR3, the DNA is TGTGCCAGCAGCTTAGATCGAGCTAACTATGGCTACACCTTC. It is translated as CASSLDRANYGYTF.

The chain carries TRBV5-1 and TRBJ2-4; tentative D call: TRBD2 (5 bases). Germline CDR1 reads SGHRS; CDR2 reads YFSETQ. This CDR3 comprises 16 residues. V lost 4 bases and J 0 bases, leaving 14 bases between the germline ends. In DNA form, the CDR3 reads TGCGCCAGCAGCGGACTCCCCACCCCAGCCAAAAACATTCAGTACTTC. Its translation: CASSGLPTPAKNIQYF.

The V and J genes are TRBV28 and TRBJ1-2, with 10 bases fitting TRBD1. The junction had 4 bases not matched to a gene; V was cut back by 4 bases and J by 2 bases. The germline CDR1 and CDR2 sequences are MDHEN and SYDVKM. The CDR3 spans 15 residues. CDR3 in amino acids: CASSSPGQGNYGYTF. As DNA, the CDR3 is TGTGCCAGCAGTTCCCCGGGACAGGGGAACTATGGCTACACCTTC.

V usage is TRBV4-2 and J usage is TRBJ2-3; D is ambiguous. The germline V gene has CDR1 LGHNA and CDR2 YNFKEQ. V lost 1 base, J lost 4 bases, and 15 bases lay in between. This CDR3 has 16 amino acids. CDR3 amino acids: CASSQAPILGPDTQYF. The CDR3 bases are TGTGCCAGCAGCCAAGCCCCTATCCTTGGGCCAGATACGCAGTATTTT.

The chain joins TRBV5-1 to TRBJ2-7; D is unclear. V gave up 4 bases and J gave up 0 bases, with 8 bases separating them. Per germline, CDR1 SGHRS and CDR2 YFSETQ. The CDR3 has 13 residues. CDR3 coding DNA: TGCGCCAGCAGCATGACAACCTCCTACGAGCAGTACTTC. Translated, it gives CASSMTTSYEQYF.

The CDR3 nucleotides read TGTGCCAGTAGGGGACTTGGGCACTCTGGGGCCAACGTCCTGACTTTC. It specifies CASRGLGHSGANVLTF. J is TRBJ2-6 and V is TRBV19; D is perhaps TRBD2 (6 bases). The length of the CDR3 is 16 residues. Trimming pared 6 bases from V and 0 bases from J, leaving 12 bases between. The V gene's germline CDR1 is LNHDA and CDR2 SQIVND (reference sequence).

This chain links TRBV5-1 with TRBJ1-2; 7 bases line up with TRBD1. The CDR3 loop spans 15 amino acids. Germline trimming cut 4 bases from V and 0 bases from J; bases unmatched to any gene: 6. Germline V lookup: CDR1 SGHRS, CDR2 YFSETQ. The CDR3 protein is CASSTGQAANYGYTF. DNA for the CDR3: TGCGCCAGCAGCACTGGACAGGCAGCTAACTATGGCTACACCTTC.

This clone was detected a few times. V gene TRBV5-4 combines with J gene TRBJ2-5; TRBD1 might be the D (5 bases). This CDR3 comprises 15 residues. Trimming removed 4 bases from V and 5 bases from J, with 18 bases in between. Germline lookup yields CDR1 SGHNT and CDR2 YYREEE (reference sequence). The CDR3 protein is CASSPRLQGGETQYF. CDR3 sequence (DNA): TGTGCCAGCAGCCCCCGGCTGCAGGGTGGGGAGACCCAGTACTTC.

The chain uses TRBV19 and TRBJ1-1; tentatively, D is TRBD1 (6 bases). CDR1 is LNHDA and CDR2 is SQIVND in the germline V gene (reference sequence). This CDR3 has 16 amino acids. Trimming stripped 4 bases from V and 5 bases from J, with 20 bases between. The CDR3 here is CASSTHRGGRRTEAFF. The CDR3, as DNA: TGTGCCAGTAGTACCCATAGGGGGGGCAGAAGAACTGAAGCTTTCTTT.

A few counts support this clone. The CDR3 is CASSLGTGADYGYTF. The CDR3 region has the DNA TGTGCCAGCAGTCTCGGGACAGGGGCTGACTATGGCTACACCTTC. The rearrangement links TRBV28 to TRBJ1-2; 10 nucleotides line up with TRBD1. The length of the CDR3 is 15 residues. The germline V gene has CDR1 MDHEN and CDR2 SYDVKM. The J segment lost 3 bases and the V segment lost 5 bases, leaving 6 bases of the junction unmatched.

This chain links TRBV20-1 with TRBJ1-2; D might be TRBD1 (5 bases). In germline, CDR1 is DFQATT, CDR2 SNEGSKA (reference sequence). The CDR3 consists of 11 residues. V dropped 3 bases and J dropped 6 bases, with 8 bases sitting between them. As DNA, the CDR3 is TGCAGTGCTAGTCCGGGGGATGGCTACACCTTC. Its translation: CSASPGDGYTF.

Concerning this clone: Relative to the germline gene, one junction end is altered; a read error may explain this. The CDR3 sequence is CASSLKVGLPLF. The CDR3 region has the DNA TGTGCCAGCAGCTTAAAGGTCGGACTGCCGCTCTTC. The chain employs TRBV7-3 and TRBJ2-7; D is perhaps TRBD2 (5 bases). The length of the CDR3 is 12 residues. Germline V gene data show CDR1 as SGHTA and CDR2 as FQGTGA.

This clone has just a few counts. V and J are TRBV5-6 and TRBJ2-3, with D tentatively TRBD2 (6 bases). This CDR3 spans 15 amino acids. Germline V lookup: CDR1 SGHDT, CDR2 YYEEEE. The V and J ends lost 2 bases and 2 bases respectively, with 12 bases between them. The CDR3 sequence is CASSFPGLFTDTQYF. The CDR3 DNA sequence: TGTGCCAGCAGCTTCCCGGGACTTTTCACAGATACGCAGTATTTT.

The rearrangement joins TRBV9 to TRBJ2-7; TRBD1 is a possible D gene (6 bases). V was trimmed by 2 bases and J by 6 bases, leaving 18 bases between them. CDR1 is SGDLS and CDR2 is YYNGEE in the germline V gene. The CDR3 is 15 amino acids. Written as DNA, the CDR3 is TGTGCCAGCAGCGTCGGTCCCGGGACATTCGTCGAGCAGTACTTC. This sequence encodes CASSVGPGTFVEQYF.

This rearrangement joins TRBV28 to TRBJ1-1, with 7 bases that match TRBD1. The germline V gene encodes CDR1 MDHEN and CDR2 SYDVKM. This CDR3 region has 15 residues. Trimming cost V 5 bases and J 3 bases; bases outside gene matches: 9. The CDR3 DNA is TGTGCCAGCAGTCCCTACCCAGGGGGATACACTGAAGCTTTCTTT. Translated: CASSPYPGGYTEAFF. Full variable domain (missing parts from reference TRBV28 and TRBJ1-1): DVKVTQSSRYLVKRTGEKVFLECVQDMDHENMFWYRQDPGLGLRLIYFSYDVKMKEKGDIPEGYSVSREKKERFSLILESASTNQTSMYLCASSPYPGGYTEAFFGQGTRLTVV.

The chain employs TRBV7-6 and TRBJ2-6; D call uncertain. CDR3 length: 16 residues. Germline CDR1 reads SGHVS; CDR2 reads FNYEAQ. V gave up 5 bases and J gave up 0 bases, with 11 bases separating them. The CDR3 bases are TGTGCCAGCAGCCTCCGACGGAGCTCTGGGGCCAACGTCCTGACTTTC. This codes for CASSLRRSSGANVLTF.